This TCR beta chain was recovered during a study of T cell responses to AZD1222 COVID-19 vaccine. The method was immunoSEQ multiplex PCR; TCRdb's version includes in-frame clones alone and lacks a portion of them. This repertoire shows roughly 190,000 clones, more than 85% found once; its top ten account for under 4%. Pooling was applied to second doses at about 4 or about 12 weeks. This CDR3 comprises 13 residues. Germline V lookup: CDR1 MDHEN, CDR2 SYDVKM. V was pared by 8 bases and J by 10 bases, with 17 bases between. The material was peripheral blood, obtained 28 days after the second AZD1222 dose. This rearrangement joins TRBV28 to TRBJ1-4; D may be TRBD1 (5 bases). This receptor was taken from an adult who received the AZD1222 COVID-19 vaccine. The CDR3 here is CASVRAGAGKLFF. In DNA form, the CDR3 reads TGTGCCAGCGTCAGGGCGGGAGCAGGAAAACTGTTTTTT.